This entry lists 13 T cell receptor beta chains sequenced from one sample in a study of T cells in Graves' hyperthyroidism and ophthalmopathy. Amplified regions were TCR beta CDR3 sequences from RNA transcripts. The primer set for the first-round RT-PCR of the TCR CDR3 was HTBI. TCRdb reprocessed the multiplex PCR reads with MiXCR, giving one entry per CDR3 protein. The table records approximately 600,000 distinct CDR3 sequences, under 25% of them present only once. The sample comprised blood. Receptor source: a man aged 25-45 years with Graves' ophthalmopathy.

This clonotype occurred many times. The chain links TRBV30 to TRBJ2-7; D might be TRBD2 (5 bases). V lost 0 bases, J lost 4 bases, and 10 bases lay in between. Looked up from germline, CDR1 is GTSNPN and CDR2 is SVGIG (reference sequence). This CDR3 contains 13 residues. CDR3 in DNA: TGTGCCTGGAGTGTACTCAGCGGATACGAGCAGTACTTC. The encoded protein is CAWSVLSGYEQYF. The full variable domain, rest sourced from reference TRBV30 and TRBJ2-7, is SQTIHQWPATLVQPVGSPLSLECTVEGTSNPNLYWYRQAAGRGLQLLFYSVGIGQISSEVPQNLSASRPQDRQFILSSKKLLLSDSGFYLCAWSVLSGYEQYFGPGTRLTVT.

This clonotype appeared many times. The chain couples TRBV12-3 or TRBV12-4 to TRBJ2-7; TRBD2 agrees at 10 bases. CDR3 length: 16 residues. V gave up 1 base and J gave up 2 bases; unmatched junction bases: 5. The CDR3 coding sequence is TGTGCCAGCAGTTTAGGTCCAGCGGGAGGGACCTACGAGCAGTACTTC. Translating it yields CASSLGPAGGTYEQYF.

A few counts support this clonotype. The chain links TRBV20-1 to TRBJ2-3; 14 bases align to TRBD2. Germline V CDR1 and CDR2: DFQATT, SNEGSKA (reference sequence). The CDR3 has 13 residues. CDR3 sequence reads: CRPGLAGVDGQYF. The CDR3 DNA sequence: TGCAGACCGGGACTAGCGGGAGTTGATGGGCAGTATTTT.

This clonotype was seen at least ten times. CDR3 region: CSARAGFYEQYF. In DNA form, the CDR3 reads TGCAGTGCTAGAGCAGGTTTCTACGAGCAGTACTTC. The chain combines TRBV20-1 with TRBJ2-7; D is unclear. The germline CDR1 and CDR2 sequences are DFQATT and SNEGSKA (reference sequence). The CDR3 covers 12 residues. With 1 base removed from V and 3 bases from J, the gap between germline ends came to 7 bases.

The rearrangement links TRBV4-1 to TRBJ2-1; TRBD2 is a possible D gene (5 bases). Germline CDR1 and CDR2: MGHRA and YSYEKL. This CDR3 is built from 16 residues. V lost 1 base, J lost 4 bases, and 14 bases lay in between. The CDR3 DNA is TGCGCCAGCAGCCAAGCACCGGGGTCAGGTTACAATGAGCAGTTCTTC. Its protein is CASSQAPGSGYNEQFF.

The gene calls are TRBV7-2 and TRBJ2-3; 7 bases match TRBD2. Germline CDR1 reads SGHTA; CDR2 reads FQGNSA. V shed 0 bases and J 13 bases; nucleotides not matched to a gene: 13. The CDR3 consists of 15 residues. CDR3 loop: CASSLALPSGPRKYF. Written as DNA, the CDR3 is TGTGCCAGCAGCTTAGCGTTGCCTAGCGGACCTAGGAAGTATTTT.

This clonotype was detected only a few times. J is TRBJ1-1 and V is TRBV10-3; 7 nucleotides match TRBD1. V dropped 0 bases and J dropped 4; count of bases not matched to a gene: 2. The CDR3 is 14 residues long. The germline gives CDR1 ENHRY, CDR2 SYGVKD. The CDR3 is CAISESSGGTEAFF. DNA for the CDR3: TGTGCCATCAGTGAGTCCTCAGGGGGCACTGAAGCTTTCTTT.

The table lists this clonotype with many counts. The chain recombines TRBV18 with TRBJ2-5; 7 positions agree with TRBD2. The CDR3 extends over 13 amino acids. Germline V lookup: CDR1 KGHSH, CDR2 LQKENI. Unmatched junction bases numbered 3, after V lost 8 bases and J lost 0 bases. The DNA for the CDR3 is TGTGCCAGCGCGGGGGAGGACCAAGAGACCCAGTACTTC. It specifies CASAGEDQETQYF.

The gene calls are TRBV20-1 and TRBJ2-2; 8 positions agree with TRBD2. The ends lost 7 bases at V and 6 bases at J; junction bases unmatched: 1. Per germline, CDR1 DFQATT and CDR2 SNEGSKA (reference sequence). The CDR3 extends over 11 amino acids. This chain's CDR3 is CSVGGAGELFF. The CDR3 DNA reads TGCAGTGTCGGGGGGGCCGGGGAGCTGTTTTTT.

This clonotype was observed a few times. The V call is TRBV30, the J call TRBJ2-1; D is perhaps TRBD1 (5 bases). The V end lost 2 bases, the J end lost 3 bases, and 17 bases lay between the germline ends. From germline, CDR1 is GTSNPN and CDR2 SVGIG (reference sequence). The CDR3 contains 16 residues. The DNA of the CDR3 is TGTGCCTGGAGTATAGACAGCAATGGGGTCTACAATGAGCAGTTCTTC. It is translated as CAWSIDSNGVYNEQFF.

The chain has TRBV20-1 and TRBJ2-2; the match to TRBD2 covers 7 bases. The CDR3 is made up of 14 amino acids. V was clipped by 1 base and J by 4 bases; unmatched bases: 3. CDR1 DFQATT and CDR2 SNEGSKA come from the germline V gene (reference sequence). DNA of the CDR3: TGCAGTGCTAGAGTGGGAGGGAGCACCGGGGAGCTGTTTTTT. It specifies CSARVGGSTGELFF.

In its sample, this clonotype was seen many times. The J gene is TRBJ2-1, the V gene TRBV12-5; 8 bases agree with TRBD2. The CDR3 consists of 13 residues. The V segment lost 3 bases and the J segment 8 bases; nucleotides outside the gene matches: 3. CDR1 is LGHNT, CDR2 FRNRAP, per germline. CDR3 loop: CASGFGGDDEQFF. The CDR3 DNA reads TGTGCTAGTGGTTTCGGGGGGGACGATGAGCAGTTCTTC.

There are many counts of this clonotype. The chain recombines TRBV11-2 with TRBJ2-5; D gene ambiguous. V was clipped by 1 base and J by 5 bases, with 8 bases between them. This CDR3 spans 13 amino acids. Germline CDR1 reads SGHAT; CDR2 reads FQNNGV. The CDR3 here is CASSLGIRETQYF. CDR3 nucleotide sequence: TGTGCCAGCAGCTTAGGTATACGGGAGACCCAGTACTTC.